This TCR beta chain stems from a study of Ad26.COV2.S vaccination and SARS-CoV-2 variants. The CDR3 length is 11 residues. Germline V gene sequence: CDR1 MGHRA, CDR2 YSYEKL. Trimming stripped 4 bases from V and 4 bases from J, with 4 bases between. Treatment defined: roughly 20 received Ad26.COV2.S at low or high dose, single or two shots; about five received placebo; per-sample allocation not given. At day 63 after the first vaccine or placebo injection, samples were drawn. The data were produced by immunoSEQ multiplex PCR, yet TCRdb's version contains in-frame clones alone and is incomplete. The table shows about 350,000 clones, with around 90% occurring only once.

Sequenced material: peripheral blood, taken in a trial of Ad26.COV2.S vaccine versus placebo. V usage is TRBV4-1 and J usage is TRBJ1-2, with D unresolved. The source is a person aged 18-60 years who received the Ad26.COV2.S COVID-19 vaccine or a placebo. The CDR3 coding sequence is TGCGCCAGCAGCCCCGGCTATGGCTACACCTTC. It yields the protein CASSPGYGYTF.